A single sample gave rise to the 2 T cell receptor beta chains below, sequenced in a study of PD-L1 blockade in urothelial cancer. Time point given: pretreatment peripheral blood. Clones were read by immunoSEQ multiplex PCR, and TCRdb kept only the in-frame ones, dropping some. The data contain tens of thousands of clones, around four fifths of them seen just once; the ten biggest clones take up 6.7%. The sample in question was PBMCs, obtained around atezolizumab (anti-PD-L1) treatment. The receptors were gathered from a man in his forties with urothelial cancer.

This chain links TRBV5-1 with TRBJ2-7; D is ambiguous. CDR3 length: 12 residues. CDR1 SGHRS and CDR2 YFSETQ come from the germline V gene. Trimming cost V 1 base and J 2 bases, with 4 bases left between them. The CDR3 DNA follows: TGCGCCAGCAGCTTGCCGGCCTACGAGCAGTACTTC. It yields the protein CASSLPAYEQYF.

This clone is a singleton in its sample. The chain has TRBV4-2 and TRBJ2-7; unclear D gene. V was clipped by 2 bases and J by 2 bases, with 10 bases between them. From germline, CDR1 is LGHNA and CDR2 YNFKEQ. CDR3 length: 14 residues. CDR3 protein: CASSQSGRTYEQYF. The CDR3 DNA follows: TGTGCCAGCAGCCAATCTGGCAGAACCTACGAGCAGTACTTC.